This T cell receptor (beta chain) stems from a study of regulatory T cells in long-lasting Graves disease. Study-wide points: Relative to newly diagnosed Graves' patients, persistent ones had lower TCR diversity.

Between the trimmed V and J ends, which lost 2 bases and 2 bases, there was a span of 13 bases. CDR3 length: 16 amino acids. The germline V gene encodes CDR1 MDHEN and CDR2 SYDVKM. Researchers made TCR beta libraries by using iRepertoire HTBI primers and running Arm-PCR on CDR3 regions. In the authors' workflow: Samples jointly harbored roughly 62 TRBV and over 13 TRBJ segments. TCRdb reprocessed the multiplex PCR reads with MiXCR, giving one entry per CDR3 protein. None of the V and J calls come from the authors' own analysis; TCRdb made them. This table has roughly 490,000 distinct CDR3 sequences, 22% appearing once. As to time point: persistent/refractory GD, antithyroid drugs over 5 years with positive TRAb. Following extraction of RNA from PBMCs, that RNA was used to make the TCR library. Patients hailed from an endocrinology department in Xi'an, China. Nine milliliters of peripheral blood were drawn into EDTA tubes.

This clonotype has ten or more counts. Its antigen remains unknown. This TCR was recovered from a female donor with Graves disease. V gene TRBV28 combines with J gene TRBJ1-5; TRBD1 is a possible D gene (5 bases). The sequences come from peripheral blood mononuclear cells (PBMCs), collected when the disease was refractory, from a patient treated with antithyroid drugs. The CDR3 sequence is CASSLGGRLRNQPQHF. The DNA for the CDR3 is TGTGCCAGCAGTTTAGGGGGAAGATTGCGCAATCAGCCCCAGCATTTT.